The present TCR beta chain was sequenced within a study of shared clonotypes between healthy human individuals. Notes on this clone: Its matching antigen is unknown.

The repertoire was sequenced with immunoSEQ multiplex PCR; TCRdb's copy has only in-frame clones and lacks some. The sample contains some 2 million clones, 95% of which appear only once. Germline assignment: CDR1 SGDLS and CDR2 YYNGEE. The CDR3 is 15 residues long. V was pared by 4 bases and J by 5 bases, with 16 bases between. Study conclusions and caveats: Naive CD4 clonotypes were shared across a handful of donors at about 5%.

The TCR originated in a man younger than 35 in good health. This rearrangement joins TRBV9 to TRBJ1-5; maybe TRBD1 (6 bases). What was sequenced was naive CD4+ T cells sorted from blood. Described subset: CD45RA+ positively selected. The CDR3 here is CASSPHGQKDQPQHF. Written as DNA, the CDR3 is TGTGCCAGCAGCCCCCACGGACAGAAAGATCAGCCCCAGCATTTT.